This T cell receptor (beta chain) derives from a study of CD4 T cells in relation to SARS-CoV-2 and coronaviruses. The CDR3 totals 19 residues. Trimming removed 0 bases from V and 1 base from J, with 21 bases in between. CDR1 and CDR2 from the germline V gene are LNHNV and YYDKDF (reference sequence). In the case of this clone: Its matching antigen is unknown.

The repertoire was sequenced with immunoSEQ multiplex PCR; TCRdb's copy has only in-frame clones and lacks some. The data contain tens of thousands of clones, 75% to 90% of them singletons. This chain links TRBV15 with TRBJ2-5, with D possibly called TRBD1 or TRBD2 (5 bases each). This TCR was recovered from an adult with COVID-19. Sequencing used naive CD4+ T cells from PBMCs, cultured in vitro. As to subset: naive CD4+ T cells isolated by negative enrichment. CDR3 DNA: TGTGCCACCAGCAGAGATCAGGGTGGGTCTAGCATTCCCCAAGAGACCCAGTACTTC. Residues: CATSRDQGGSSIPQETQYF. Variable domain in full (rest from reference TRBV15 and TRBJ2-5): DAMVIQNPRYQVTQFGKPVTLSCSQTLNHNVMYWYQQKSSQAPKLLFHYYDKDFNNEADTPDNFQSRRPNTSFCFLDIRSPGLGDTAMYLCATSRDQGGSSIPQETQYFGPGTRLLVL.